This T cell receptor beta chain was recorded in a study of cytomegalovirus exposure and HLA in healthy donors. Study observations and caveats: An analysis that was carried out later associated 17,000 or so TCR beta sequences with HLA alleles at 0.05 false discovery rate. Later analysis indicated greater clonal expansion among HLA-associated TCR beta chains than among equally common other chains. Most TCR sequences were seen very rarely across donors, but some public TCRs occurred in many. Per published reports, the classifier diagnosed cytomegalovirus status with high specificity and sensitivity.

The PCR used 60 Vbeta and 13 Jbeta primers. Profiling relied on immunoSEQ multiplex PCR, and the TCRdb table lists in-frame clones only, not all of them. The profile covers 200,000 to 250,000 clones, with just under 80% appearing a single time and more than 0.45% taken by the ten largest. Comments on this clone: Its antigen is undetermined.

V was shortened by 8 bases and J by 0 bases, with 16 bases between the two germline ends. This CDR3 comprises 15 residues. From germline, CDR1 is LNHDA and CDR2 SQIVND (reference sequence). The sequenced sample consisted of PBMCs. The TCR sequence derives from a boy younger than 18 in good health and CMV-seronegative. The J gene is TRBJ1-1, the V gene TRBV19, with a possible D match to TRBD1 (6 bases). This CDR3 is CASGPGAGVNTEAFF. The CDR3 DNA follows: TGTGCCAGTGGGCCAGGGGCAGGGGTGAACACTGAAGCTTTCTTT.